Sequencing of this T cell receptor (beta chain) was carried out in a study of blood T cell repertoires in COVID-19 (dated by TCRdb to the early 2020s). Regarding the complete study: Samples covering the acute and convalescent phases of COVID-19 were provided by collaborators in the United States, Italy and Spain. Nearly every sample came with metadata listing a de-identified subject ID, COVID-19 status, age in years and sex. The repertoires were made available in a free public database intended to serve as a resource for research on the immune response to SARS-CoV-2. The samples were drawn from two sources: the first 160 participants of the ongoing ImmuneRACE study, and 1,000 to 1,500 subjects contributed by 6 global collaborators. Where HLA class I and class II types were available, the types were taken from metadata supplied by the sample provider, not from assay-based typing. Deeply sampled blood TCRbeta repertoires from subjects exposed to, actively infected with, or recovered from COVID-19 were included in the dataset. The material from the prospective study consisted of cDNA or gDNA derived from T cells, B-cell-depleted T cells, or PBMCs. Study-wide findings and limitations: Clinical and demographic metadata were provided uncurated, with the amount varying by source and participant.

Turning to this clone: Its recognized antigen is unknown. No quality values exist for individual bases; no much larger clone is one base distant.

The collaborating institutions used their own protocols to collect whole blood in K2EDTA tubes. For TCRbeta analysis, collaborator samples were shipped as frozen whole blood, as isolated PBMCs, or as DNA extracted from either sample type. The CDR3, from cysteine to phenylalanine, totals 14 residues. CDR3 DNA only is kept here, 42 bases in frame from base 1. TCRbeta CDR3 regions were amplified from genomic DNA using the immunoSEQ Assay, a bias-controlled multiplex PCR. The original pipeline was this. Within the assay, amplification of reference gene primers was used to estimate how many nucleated cells each sample contained. Sequence reads were collapsed and filtered to measure the absolute abundance of every unique TCRbeta CDR3 rearrangement. For each sample, productive Simpson clonality was calculated by taking the square root of Simpson's diversity index across productive rearrangements. The source is immuneACCESS, and TCRdb retained only in-frame sequences with V and J called. Part of the clones is not carried over; for the studies checked, unresolved V genes explain less than half of this, and the remainder is unexplained. The D gene and trimming were derived from the DNA, and the V and J assignments and clone size from that table. The table for this sample lists approximately 180,000 clones; approximately 90% of them were counted only once. The ten most abundant clones make up about 6.3% of the sample.

This receptor was taken from a man aged 40-49 years with active or convalescent COVID-19. This sequence uses TRBV21-1 and TRBJ2-3; TRBD2 is taken as the D call from the table, unchecked against the DNA. TRBV21-1 is labeled a pseudogene. The sample comprised peripheral blood. The CDR3 reads CASSKRRCTDTQYF. The nucleotide sequence reads TGTGCCAGCAGCAAACGGCGGTGCACAGATACGCAGTATTTT.